This is a list of T cell receptor beta chains from one sample in a study of Tregs in tolerant kidney transplant recipients. The method was immunoSEQ multiplex PCR; TCRdb's version includes in-frame clones alone and lacks a portion of them. The table includes 200,000 to 300,000 clones, roughly four fifths detected once. The sequenced sample was CD4+ T cells from blood. These receptors were collected from a human donor in good health. Both conserved end residues are part of each CDR3. The D gene is left open where the match is weak. Clone size is stated in some rows and not others, as once, few, many or a class when expanded.

D gene	J gene	V gene	clone size	CDR3 DNA	CDR3 protein
-	TRBJ2-6	TRBV6-5	-	TGTGCCAGCAGTTACTCATGGGGAACTGGGGCCAACGTCCTGACTTTC	CASSYSWGTGANVLTF
-	TRBJ1-1	TRBV6-5	-	TGTGCCAGCAGTTTTATCGGACAGAACACTGAAGCTTTCTTT	CASSFIGQNTEAFF
-	TRBJ2-7	TRBV11-3	-	TGTGCCAGCAGCCAGGACAGTGACGAGCAGTACTTC	CASSQDSDEQYF
TRBD1	TRBJ1-1	TRBV5-1	-	TGCGCCAGCAGCTTGGTAGTGACAGGGGATACTGAAGCTTTCTTT	CASSLVVTGDTEAFF
TRBD1	TRBJ1-2	TRBV10-1	-	TGCGCCAGCAGTGAGTCCTCGACAGGGACCTATGGCTACACCTTC	CASSESSTGTYGYTF
TRBD1	TRBJ1-5	TRBV15	-	TGTGCCACCAGCAGAAGACAGGGCCACAATCAGCCCCAGCATTTT	CATSRRQGHNQPQHF
-	TRBJ2-1	TRBV7-3	-	TGTGCCAGCAGCCCAGGGCAGGGAGGTGAGCAGTTCTTC	CASSPGQGGEQFF
TRBD1	TRBJ1-4	TRBV6-6	-	TGTGCCAGCAGAGATCCAGGACAGGGGAATGAAAAACTGTTTTTT	CASRDPGQGNEKLFF
TRBD2	TRBJ2-7	TRBV4-1	-	TGCGCCAGCAGCCCTACTAGTGCTAGCGGGGCCTACGAGCAGTACTTC	CASSPTSASGAYEQYF
TRBD2	TRBJ2-3	TRBV4-1	-	TGCGCCAGCAGCCAAATAGTCGCGGGAGGCTGGAGCACAGATACGCAGTATTTT	CASSQIVAGGWSTDTQYF
-	TRBJ2-1	TRBV6-5	few	TGTGCCAGCGAAGGTAGCTACAATGAGCAGTTCTTC	CASEGSYNEQFF
-	TRBJ1-1	TRBV5-4	-	TGTGCCAGCAGCTTGTTCGGGGCAGGGAACACTGAAGCTTTCTTT	CASSLFGAGNTEAFF
TRBD1	TRBJ2-3	TRBV6-5	once	TGTGCCAGCAGTTACAGGGGGCTTTCAGATACGCAGTATTTT	CASSYRGLSDTQYF
-	TRBJ2-5	TRBV9	-	TGTGCCAGCAGCGTAGGGACAGAAGAGACCCAGTACTTC	CASSVGTEETQYF
-	TRBJ1-2	TRBV19	-	TGTGCCAGTAGTATACAGGCCGGCGGGCGCTATGGCTACACCTTC	CASSIQAGGRYGYTF
-	TRBJ2-1	TRBV9	-	TGTGCCAGCAGCGTAACAGACAATGAGCAGTTCTTC	CASSVTDNEQFF
TRBD2	TRBJ2-1	TRBV5-6	-	TGTGCCAGCAGCCTGGTGGGAGGGGCTAATGTGAATGAGCAGTTCTTC	CASSLVGGANVNEQFF
TRBD2	TRBJ2-1	TRBV11-2	-	TGTGCCAGCAGCTCAACCCCCGGACTAGCGGGGACCTACAATGAGCAGTTCTTC	CASSSTPGLAGTYNEQFF
TRBD1	TRBJ1-4	TRBV15	-	TGTGCCACTGGCAGGGGGCCGGCTAATGAAAAACTGTTTTTT	CATGRGPANEKLFF
TRBD2	TRBJ2-1	TRBV6-1	-	TGTGCCAGCAGCCAAGACTGGCCGAGCGGGGGGTTCTTC	CASSQDWPSGGFF
-	TRBJ2-6	TRBV6-5	-	TGTGCCAGCAGTTACTCTGGGGCCAACGTCCTGACTTTC	CASSYSGANVLTF
-	TRBJ2-1	TRBV5-1	-	TGCGCCAGCAGCTTGGGTGCGGCGGGTTACAATGAGCAGTTCTTC	CASSLGAAGYNEQFF
-	TRBJ1-3	TRBV21-1	-	TGTGCCAGCAGCCTGGAGGATCTCTCTGGAAACACCATATATTTT	CASSLEDLSGNTIYF
-	TRBJ1-2	TRBV9	-	TGTGCCAGCAGCGTAGCGGGAGGTTTCTATGGCTACACCTTC	CASSVAGGFYGYTF
TRBD1	TRBJ1-1	TRBV5-1	few	TGCGCCAGCAGCTACCGACAGGGGAACACTGAAGCTTTCTTT	CASSYRQGNTEAFF
-	TRBJ1-1	TRBV19	-	TGTGCCAGTAGTACCCCCGGGACTGGGGGCACTGAAGCTTTCTTT	CASSTPGTGGTEAFF
-	TRBJ2-3	TRBV5-1	-	TGCGCCAGCAGCTTGGAGGGGGGGCAAAATACGCAGTATTTT	CASSLEGGQNTQYF
-	TRBJ1-1	TRBV2	-	TGTGCCAGCAGGGCCTCCTTTATGAACACTGAAGCTTTCTTT	CASRASFMNTEAFF
TRBD2	TRBJ2-7	TRBV9	-	TGTGCCAGCAGCGTAGGTTTACTAGCGGGAGTGAGCGAGCAGTACTTC	CASSVGLLAGVSEQYF
-	TRBJ1-1	TRBV6-4	few	TGTGCCAGCAGTGACAGAAGGAACACTGAAGCTTTCTTT	CASSDRRNTEAFF
TRBD1	TRBJ2-1	TRBV5-1	-	TGCGCCAGCAGCGGCCCCGGGACAGGGAGTGGTGAGCAGTTCTTC	CASSGPGTGSGEQFF
TRBD1	TRBJ1-2	TRBV7-6	-	TGTGCCAGCAGCCGTTACGTCCGACAGGGTAGCTATGGCTACACCTTC	CASSRYVRQGSYGYTF
TRBD1	TRBJ1-5	TRBV6-4	-	TGTGCCAGCAGTGGCGGGACAGGCGGCAATCAGCCCCAGCATTTT	CASSGGTGGNQPQHF